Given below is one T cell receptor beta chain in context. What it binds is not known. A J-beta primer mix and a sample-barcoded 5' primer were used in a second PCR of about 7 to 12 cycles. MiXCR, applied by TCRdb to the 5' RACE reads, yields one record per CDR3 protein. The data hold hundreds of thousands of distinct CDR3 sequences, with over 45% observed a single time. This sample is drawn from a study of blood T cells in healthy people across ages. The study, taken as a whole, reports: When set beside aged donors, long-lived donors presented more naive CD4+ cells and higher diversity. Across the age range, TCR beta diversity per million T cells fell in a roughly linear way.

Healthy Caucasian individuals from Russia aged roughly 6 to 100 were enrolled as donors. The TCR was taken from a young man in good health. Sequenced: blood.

The CDR3 region has the DNA TGTGCCAGCACCCAGGGGTCTTTTCGCGAGCAGTACTTC. Protein: CASTQGSFREQYF. The chain is built from TRBV6-5 and TRBJ2-7; TRBD1 might be the D (6 bases). This CDR3 comprises 13 residues. Germline CDR1 reads MNHEY; CDR2 reads SVGAGI. V was trimmed by 7 bases and J by 6 bases, leaving 16 bases between them.